The rows below give T cell receptor beta chains drawn from one sample of a study of T cell responses to AZD1222 COVID-19 vaccine. Assay: immunoSEQ multiplex PCR; the TCRdb copy retains only in-frame clones and omits some. Among about 150,000 clones listed, 80% to 90% were seen once. The sequenced sample was peripheral blood, obtained on day 0 of AZD1222 vaccination. These receptors originate from an adult in good health. CDR3s include the opening cysteine and the closing phenylalanine or tryptophan. The D gene is left open where the match is weak. Clone size appears in some rows only: once, few, many, or a class for an expanded clone.

V	J	size	D	CDR3	DNA
TRBV19	TRBJ2-7	NA	NA	CASSKPGEVYEQYF	TGTGCCAGTAGTAAACCGGGAGAAGTTTACGAGCAGTACTTC
TRBV27	TRBJ1-4	NA	TRBD1	CASSRGQRREKLFF	TGTGCCAGCAGCCGGGGACAGCGGCGAGAAAAACTGTTTTTT
TRBV2	TRBJ2-7	few	NA	CASGGLRAYEQYF	TGTGCCAGCGGAGGCCTGAGGGCCTACGAGCAGTACTTC
TRBV2	TRBJ1-2	NA	TRBD1	CASRGDRRNGYTF	TGTGCCAGCAGGGGGGACAGGAGGAATGGCTACACCTTC
TRBV4-1	TRBJ1-1	NA	NA	CASNPRPLNTEAFF	TGCGCCAGCAACCCTAGACCATTGAACACTGAAGCTTTCTTT
TRBV10-1	TRBJ2-1	NA	NA	CASSAKAGWSYNEQFF	TGCGCCAGCAGTGCTAAGGCAGGGTGGTCCTACAATGAGCAGTTCTTC
TRBV28	TRBJ1-4	once	NA	CASSLMVVRSNEKLFF	TGTGCCAGCAGTTTAATGGTAGTCCGGAGTAATGAAAAACTGTTTTTT
TRBV6-5	TRBJ1-2	few	NA	CASRLRDLYGYTF	TGTGCCAGCAGGCTAAGGGATCTTTATGGCTACACCTTC
TRBV9	TRBJ2-6	NA	NA	CASSVASRAGANVLTF	TGTGCCAGCAGCGTAGCTTCCCGGGCCGGGGCCAACGTCCTGACTTTC
TRBV12-3/TRBV12-4	TRBJ2-1	NA	NA	CASSFQGNIEQFF	TGTGCCAGCAGTTTCCAGGGAAACATTGAGCAGTTCTTC